Listed below are T cell receptor beta chains from one sample, sequenced in a study of CD4 and CD8 cells across lung adenocarcinoma regions. TCRdb recomputed calls from the PCR reads with MiXCR, one row per CDR3 protein. The table has approximately 16,000 distinct CDR3 sequences, roughly three fifths seen once. Sequencing was done on a sample of CD8+ T cells from the center of a lung tumor. These receptor sequences come from a female donor with lung adenocarcinoma. The CD4 and CD8 labels of this study may be unreliable. Both conserved end residues are part of each CDR3. Fields, in order: V gene, D gene, clone size, J gene, CDR3 DNA, CDR3 protein. The D gene is left open where the match is weak. Not all rows give a size; the values are once, few, many and, for expanded clones, a class.

v_gene: TRBV10-3; d_gene: -; abundance: many; j_gene: TRBJ1-2; CDR3nt: TGTGCCACGCAACGATCGGACGCAGGAGCCTCCTATGGCTACACCTTC; CDR3aa: CATQRSDAGASYGYTF
v_gene: TRBV18; d_gene: -; abundance: -; j_gene: TRBJ2-3; CDR3nt: TGTGCCAGCTCTCGGACCTCAGATACGCAGTATTTT; CDR3aa: CASSRTSDTQYF
v_gene: TRBV6-1; d_gene: TRBD2; abundance: -; j_gene: TRBJ2-1; CDR3nt: TGTGCCAGCAATCAACTAGCGGGGGGCAAGGAGCAGTTCTTC; CDR3aa: CASNQLAGGKEQFF
v_gene: TRBV6-4; d_gene: -; abundance: -; j_gene: TRBJ2-1; CDR3nt: TGTGCCAGCAGTGGCTCGAGGGCTAGCGCGAAGTCCTACAATGAGCAGTTCTTC; CDR3aa: CASSGSRASAKSYNEQFF
v_gene: TRBV7-2; d_gene: -; abundance: -; j_gene: TRBJ2-7; CDR3nt: TGTGCCAGCAGCCAATCCGGCGGGACCTACTACGAGCAGTACTTC; CDR3aa: CASSQSGGTYYEQYF
v_gene: TRBV6-1; d_gene: TRBD2; abundance: -; j_gene: TRBJ2-5; CDR3nt: TGTGCCAGCAGTGAAATAGCGGGGGGGCAAGAGACCCAGTACTTC; CDR3aa: CASSEIAGGQETQYF
v_gene: TRBV6-1; d_gene: TRBD1; abundance: -; j_gene: TRBJ2-3; CDR3nt: TGTGCCAGCAGTGCTAGGGGGCACCCAGCCAAAAACACGCAGTATTTT; CDR3aa: CASSARGHPAKNTQYF
v_gene: TRBV6-1; d_gene: -; abundance: many; j_gene: TRBJ1-2; CDR3nt: TGTGCCAGCAGCGAAAGAGGGGCCTATGGCTACACCTTC; CDR3aa: CASSERGAYGYTF
v_gene: TRBV6-1; d_gene: -; abundance: -; j_gene: TRBJ1-1; CDR3nt: TGTGCCAGCAGGGGTAACAATGAAGCCTTCTTT; CDR3aa: CASRGNNEAFF
v_gene: TRBV6-5; d_gene: -; abundance: -; j_gene: TRBJ2-3; CDR3nt: TGTGCCAGCAGTTACGTTGGGACTCAAAGCACCGGTGAGCAGTATTTT; CDR3aa: CASSYVGTQSTGEQYF
v_gene: TRBV6-1; d_gene: -; abundance: -; j_gene: TRBJ2-3; CDR3nt: TGTGCCAGCACCGCCCTGGGCTGGTGTGACCCAGATACGCAGTATTTC; CDR3aa: CASTALGWCDPDTQYF
v_gene: TRBV10-2; d_gene: TRBD2; abundance: -; j_gene: TRBJ2-5; CDR3nt: TGCGCCAGCAGTGAGCGGCCCGGGGGGGGGGCCCCAGATACCCAGTACTTC; CDR3aa: CASSERPGGGAPDTQYF
v_gene: TRBV5-1; d_gene: TRBD1; abundance: few; j_gene: TRBJ2-2; CDR3nt: TGCGCCAGCAGCTTGGAAGGCCCCCAAGGGGGCAAGGACACCGGGGAGCTGTTTTTT; CDR3aa: CASSLEGPQGGKDTGELFF
v_gene: TRBV7-6; d_gene: -; abundance: many; j_gene: TRBJ1-6; CDR3nt: TGTGCCAGCTCGACAGATTATAATTCACCCCTCCACTTT; CDR3aa: CASSTDYNSPLHF
v_gene: TRBV28; d_gene: TRBD1; abundance: few; j_gene: TRBJ1-2; CDR3nt: TGTGCCAGCACCTCACAGGGGGCATATGGCTACACCTTC; CDR3aa: CASTSQGAYGYTF
v_gene: TRBV6-1; d_gene: -; abundance: -; j_gene: TRBJ2-7; CDR3nt: TGTGCCAGCCTTGGGCAGAGGGCCTACGAGCAGTACTTC; CDR3aa: CASLGQRAYEQYF
v_gene: TRBV4-2; d_gene: -; abundance: many; j_gene: TRBJ1-1; CDR3nt: TGTGCCAGCAGCCAAGACCGGCTGAACACTGAAGCTTTCTTT; CDR3aa: CASSQDRLNTEAFF
v_gene: TRBV6-1; d_gene: -; abundance: -; j_gene: TRBJ1-3; CDR3nt: TGTGCCAGCAGTGAATCCCCTCTAACGGATAGAGACACCATATATTTT; CDR3aa: CASSESPLTDRDTIYF
v_gene: TRBV6-1; d_gene: -; abundance: -; j_gene: TRBJ2-4; CDR3nt: TGTGCGAGCAGTCGCCCGGGGCTGTGGGCCAAAGATATTCAGTACTTC; CDR3aa: CASSRPGLWAKDIQYF
v_gene: TRBV3-1; d_gene: TRBD1; abundance: few; j_gene: TRBJ2-5; CDR3nt: TGTGCCAGCAGCCAAGGGGCAGGACAGGGGGTGACCCAGTACTTC; CDR3aa: CASSQGAGQGVTQYF
v_gene: TRBV27; d_gene: TRBD1; abundance: few; j_gene: TRBJ1-4; CDR3nt: TGTGCCAGCAGTTTCCTCGGGACAGGGAGTGAAAAACTGTTTTTT; CDR3aa: CASSFLGTGSEKLFF
v_gene: TRBV10-1; d_gene: -; abundance: few; j_gene: TRBJ2-1; CDR3nt: TGCGCCAGCAGTGAGGGGGACACTGAGTGGAATGAGCAGTTCTTC; CDR3aa: CASSEGDTEWNEQFF
v_gene: TRBV27; d_gene: -; abundance: medium-sized; j_gene: TRBJ2-7; CDR3nt: TGTGCCAGCAGTAGAGGGTTCTCCTACGAGCAGTACTTC; CDR3aa: CASSRGFSYEQYF
v_gene: TRBV18; d_gene: -; abundance: few; j_gene: TRBJ2-6; CDR3nt: TGTGCCAGCTCCCCTCGCCGTGGAGGGGCCGGGGCCAACGTCCTGACTTTC; CDR3aa: CASSPRRGGAGANVLTF
v_gene: TRBV6-6; d_gene: -; abundance: medium-sized; j_gene: TRBJ2-2; CDR3nt: TGTGCCAGCAGTTACGGGTCCGGGGAGCTGTTTTTT; CDR3aa: CASSYGSGELFF
v_gene: TRBV27; d_gene: -; abundance: -; j_gene: TRBJ2-4; CDR3nt: TGTGCCAGCGGGATCTTATCCCGCACAGACATTCAGTACTTT; CDR3aa: CASGILSRTDIQYF
v_gene: TRBV30; d_gene: TRBD1; abundance: many; j_gene: TRBJ2-4; CDR3nt: TGTGCCTGGAGTGCAGGGGGCATAAAAAACATTCAGTACTTC; CDR3aa: CAWSAGGIKNIQYF
v_gene: TRBV6-1; d_gene: -; abundance: -; j_gene: TRBJ2-5; CDR3nt: TGTGCGGGCAGTGAAGCCGGGGGGCCAGATACCCAGTACTTC; CDR3aa: CAGSEAGGPDTQYF
v_gene: TRBV10-3; d_gene: TRBD1; abundance: -; j_gene: TRBJ2-3; CDR3nt: TGTGCCACCAGGGGACAGGCCACCGGGACGCAGTATTTT; CDR3aa: CATRGQATGTQYF
v_gene: TRBV6-5; d_gene: TRBD2; abundance: many; j_gene: TRBJ2-7; CDR3nt: TGTGCCAGCAGACTACTAGCGGGGGGTTCCTACGAGCAGTACTTC; CDR3aa: CASRLLAGGSYEQYF
v_gene: TRBV4-2; d_gene: -; abundance: many; j_gene: TRBJ1-3; CDR3nt: TGTGCCAGCAGCCAGGGGCTGGGAGGAAACACCATATATTTT; CDR3aa: CASSQGLGGNTIYF
v_gene: TRBV7-2; d_gene: TRBD2; abundance: -; j_gene: TRBJ2-1; CDR3nt: TGTGCCAGCAGCTTAGGCGGGGGACCCAATGAGCAGTTCTTC; CDR3aa: CASSLGGGPNEQFF
v_gene: TRBV6-1; d_gene: -; abundance: -; j_gene: TRBJ2-4; CDR3nt: TGTGCCCGCGGTGCGCGGCTGTGGGCCAAAAATACGCAGTACTTC; CDR3aa: CARGARLWAKNTQYF
v_gene: TRBV27; d_gene: TRBD2; abundance: -; j_gene: TRBJ2-1; CDR3nt: TGTGCCAGCACCCCTCGGAGCGGGAGGAGCAATGAGCAGTTCTTC; CDR3aa: CASTPRSGRSNEQFF
v_gene: TRBV6-1; d_gene: -; abundance: once; j_gene: TRBJ2-6; CDR3nt: TGTGCCAGCGGCTTTACTGGGGCCAACGTGCAGACTTTC; CDR3aa: CASGFTGANVQTF
v_gene: TRBV6-1; d_gene: TRBD2; abundance: large; j_gene: TRBJ2-1; CDR3nt: TGTGCCAGCAGTGATCCAGCGGGGGGCGGTTACAATGAGCAGTTCTTC; CDR3aa: CASSDPAGGGYNEQFF
v_gene: TRBV7-2; d_gene: -; abundance: many; j_gene: TRBJ1-2; CDR3nt: TGTGCCAGCACCCCGACAGTAAGATATGGCTACACCTTC; CDR3aa: CASTPTVRYGYTF